This T cell receptor beta chain is drawn from a study of control samples from healthy donors and cancer patients. Method: immunoSEQ multiplex PCR; TCRdb's copy keeps in-frame clones and lacks some. The sample holds some 120,000 clones; under 95% are singletons and the top ten take just over 8.5%. This CDR3 is built from 13 residues. V was trimmed by 6 bases and J by 5 bases, leaving 13 bases between them. Germline CDR1 reads MGHRA; CDR2 reads YSYEKL. The clonotype was recovered from a man between 18 and 35 years old in good health. The sample was blood. V is TRBV4-1 and J is TRBJ2-5; weak D call: TRBD1 (7 bases). CDR3 loop: CASSQEGAETQYF. CDR3 DNA: TGCGCCAGCAGTCAGGAGGGGGCGGAGACCCAGTACTTC.